This TCR beta chain originates from a study of blood T cell repertoires in COVID-19. Study-wide context: Researchers got acute and convalescent COVID-19 samples from the United States, Italy and Spain. T cells, B-cell-depleted T cells, or PBMCs provided the cDNA or gDNA that served as material.

Per the original methods: Reference gene primer amplification gave nucleated cell count estimates. Data came from immunoSEQ multiplex PCR; TCRdb stores just in-frame clones and leaves some out. V, J and clone size reflect that table, while D and trimming were determined from the DNA. This sample has approximately 180,000 clones, with 70% to 90% found just once. The clonotype originates from a man in his sixties with acute or convalescent COVID-19. What was sequenced was peripheral blood.

DNA of the CDR3: TGCGCCAGCAGCTTAAACCGGGCGGGAGCCCTACTGTCGCACTCGGGCGGGGAGCTGTTTTTT. Protein product: CASSLNRAGALLSHSGGELFF. The chain couples TRBV5-1 to TRBJ2-2; 7 bases are a match to TRBD2. V lost 2 bases and J lost 7; bases outside the gene matches: 26. This CDR3 spans 21 amino acids. CDR1 is SGHRS, CDR2 YFSETQ, per germline.